This T cell receptor beta chain was obtained from a study of T cell changes during pregnancy in multiple sclerosis (dated by TCRdb to about 2019). Turning to the overall study: The study examined how the T cell repertoire changed over the course of pregnancy in women with multiple sclerosis.

To note about this clone: Its specific antigen is unknown. There are no base qualities to consult, and no much larger clone falls within one base.

From a lookup of the germline V gene, CDR1 and CDR2 are KGHSH and LQKENI. V is shortened by 0 bases, J by 3 bases, and the region joining them spans 12 bases. The CDR3 goes from the cysteine to the phenylalanine over 16 residues. CDR3 DNA is the only sequence kept; it has 48 bases, read in frame from the first base. Libraries were made using the immunoSEQ multiplex PCR assay. In TCRdb, the immuneACCESS table is reduced to in-frame sequences with V and J assigned. These tables do not hold every clone; where another copy was compared, an unresolved V gene accounts for under half, and the others remain unexplained. For this sample the table gives 110,000 or so clones, of which roughly 92% were detected only once. Roughly 6.2% of the sample goes to the ten largest clones.

The material sequenced was peripheral blood, taken before pregnancy. The rearrangement joined TRBV18 to TRBJ1-5, with the D gene not confidently named. The receptor comes from a female donor with multiple sclerosis, enrolled in a pregnancy study. This receptor has the CDR3 CASSPPGRRPNQPQHF. The bases read TGTGCCAGCTCACCACCGGGCCGCAGGCCCAATCAGCCCCAGCATTTT.